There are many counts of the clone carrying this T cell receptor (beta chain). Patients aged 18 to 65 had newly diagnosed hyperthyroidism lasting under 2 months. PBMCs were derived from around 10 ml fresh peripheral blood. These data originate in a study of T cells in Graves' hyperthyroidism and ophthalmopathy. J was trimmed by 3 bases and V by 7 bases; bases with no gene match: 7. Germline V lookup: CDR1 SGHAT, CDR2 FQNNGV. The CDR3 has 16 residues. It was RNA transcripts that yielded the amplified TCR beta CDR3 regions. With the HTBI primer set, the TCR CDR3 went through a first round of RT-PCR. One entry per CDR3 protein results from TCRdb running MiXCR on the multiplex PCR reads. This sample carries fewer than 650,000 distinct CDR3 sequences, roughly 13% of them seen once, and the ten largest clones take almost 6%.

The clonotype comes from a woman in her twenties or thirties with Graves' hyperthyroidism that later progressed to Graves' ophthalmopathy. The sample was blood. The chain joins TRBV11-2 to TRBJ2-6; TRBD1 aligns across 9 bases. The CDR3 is CASTRTGELGANVLTF. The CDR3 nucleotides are TGTGCCAGCACCCGGACAGGGGAGCTTGGGGCCAACGTCCTGACTTTC.